These T cell receptor beta chains were read from a single sample in a study of shared clonotypes between healthy human individuals. Repertoires were generated with immunoSEQ multiplex PCR, while TCRdb's copy carries only in-frame clones and drops some. The table records about 1,900,000 clones, 85% to 95% of them present only once. Source material: naive CD8+ T cells sorted from blood. All receptors come from a man younger than 35 in good health. CDR3s include the opening cysteine and the closing phenylalanine or tryptophan. A D gene is named only where the DNA matches it firmly. Clone size is not always given. Where it is, it says once, few, many or a class for expanded clones.

TRBJ2-2 TRBV13 - - TGTGCCAGCAGCCTGCTTGCGTACAGGGCCGACACCGGGGAGCTGTTTTTT CASSLLAYRADTGELFF
TRBJ2-7 TRBV30 - - TGTGCCTGGAGCGGAGTACCCCACCAAAGGAACGAGCAGTACTTC CAWSGVPHQRNEQYF
TRBJ2-7 TRBV4-1 - - TGCGCCAGCAGCCAAGCGGGGCGCATTGACTTC CASSQAGRIDF
TRBJ2-4 TRBV28 - TRBD2 TGTGCCAGCTCCGAAGGGCTAGCGGAGAGCAAAAACATTCAGTACTTC CASSEGLAESKNIQYF
TRBJ2-7 TRBV19 - - TGTGCCAGTAGTATTGACCACGGGGTCTACGAGCAGTACTTC CASSIDHGVYEQYF
TRBJ1-2 TRBV27 once TRBD1 TGTGCCAGCAGTTTGAGGACAGGGAGCTATGGCTACACCTTC CASSLRTGSYGYTF
TRBJ2-1 TRBV19 - - TGTGCCAGTAGCATTTCGACATCCTACAATGAGCAGTTCTTC CASSISTSYNEQFF
TRBJ2-1 TRBV29-1 - TRBD2 TGCAGCGTTGGACTAGCGGACTACAATGAGCAGTTCTTC CSVGLADYNEQFF
TRBJ2-7 TRBV28 - - TGTGCCAGCAGTCCCGGACGGAATAACGAGCAGTACTTC CASSPGRNNEQYF
TRBJ2-5 TRBV9 - - TGTGCCAGCAGCGTAGGCGGGGCTACCCAAGAGACCCAGTACTTC CASSVGGATQETQYF
TRBJ2-3 TRBV30 - TRBD2 TGTGCCTACGCCGGGGGGGGAGCCTCTTATGAGCGGGAGCCTCTTAGAGCGGGAACAGATACGCAGTATTTT CAYAGGGASYEREPLRAGTDTQYF
TRBJ1-1 TRBV5-1 - - TGCGCCAGCAGCTTGGATGGGCCACGGATGAACACTGAAGCTTTCTTT CASSLDGPRMNTEAFF
TRBJ2-3 TRBV27 - TRBD2 TGTGCCAGCAGTTTATATGGACTAGCGGGAGGCTTGGATACGCAGTATTTT CASSLYGLAGGLDTQYF